This passage covers 23 T cell receptor beta chains from one sample sequenced in a study of blood T cell repertoires in COVID-19. Assay: immunoSEQ multiplex PCR; the TCRdb copy retains only in-frame clones and omits some. The data contain 150,000 or so clones, around 82% of them seen just once; the ten biggest clones take up more than 6%. Material: peripheral blood. These receptor sequences come from a woman aged 40 to 50 with COVID-19, enrolled during active disease.

This clone showed up just a few times. The rearrangement links TRBV6-5 to TRBJ2-5, with D uncertain. The V gene lost 0 bases and the J gene lost 4 bases, with 12 bases spanning the gap. Germline CDR1 reads MNHEY; CDR2 reads SVGAGI. The CDR3 consists of 15 residues. This CDR3 reads CASSYSIASGETQYF. In DNA, the CDR3 is TGTGCCAGCAGTTACTCGATCGCGTCAGGAGAGACCCAGTACTTC.

The genes are TRBV2 and TRBJ2-1; TRBD2 is a possible D gene (5 bases). The CDR3 covers 16 residues. Trimming took 0 bases from V and 3 from J, leaving 12 bases between them. CDR1 and CDR2 from the germline V gene are SNHLY and FYNNEI. The CDR3 DNA reads as TGTGCCAGCAGTGAAGCGACCAGCGGTAACTACAATGAGCAGTTCTTC. It encodes CASSEATSGNYNEQFF.

The CDR3 reads CASSLRGTGQSNYGYTF. The CDR3 DNA sequence: TGTGCCAGCAGTTTACGGGGGACAGGCCAGTCTAACTATGGCTACACCTTC. The chain joins TRBV27 to TRBJ1-2, with 8 bases aligning to TRBD1. The germline V gene encodes CDR1 MNHEY and CDR2 SMNVEV (reference sequence). This CDR3 is 17 amino acids long. J lost 0 bases, V lost 2 bases, and 8 bases had no gene match.

This chain links TRBV7-2 with TRBJ2-1, with a tentative D call TRBD2 (5 bases). The V gene lost 4 bases and the J gene lost 3 bases, with 13 bases spanning the gap. This CDR3 is 15 amino acids long. The V gene's germline CDR1 is SGHTA and CDR2 FQGNSA. The CDR3 DNA reads TGTGCCAGCAGCTCCACTCCTAGCTACTACAATGAGCAGTTCTTC. Amino acids: CASSSTPSYYNEQFF.

The chain recombines TRBV6-1 with TRBJ2-7; perhaps TRBD1 as D (6 bases). The CDR3 is 13 residues long. CDR1 is MNHNS and CDR2 is SASEGT in the germline V gene. V lost 7 bases, J lost 12 bases, and 22 bases lay in between. The CDR3 here is CASKTPGQERPYF. The CDR3 DNA sequence: TGTGCCAGCAAAACGCCGGGACAAGAAAGGCCGTACTTC.

This chain joins TRBV9 and TRBJ2-1, with D possibly matching TRBD2 (6 bases). CDR3 length: 15 residues. The V end lost 3 bases, the J end lost 0 bases, and 10 bases lay between the germline ends. Germline CDR1 SGDLS, CDR2 YYNGEE. This chain's CDR3 is CASSGGVPSYNEQFF. The CDR3 coding sequence is TGTGCCAGCAGCGGCGGGGTTCCCTCCTACAATGAGCAGTTCTTC.

The gene calls are TRBV30 and TRBJ1-5; D call uncertain. Deletions cut 4 bases from V and 2 bases from J, with 9 bases between. Germline assignment: CDR1 GTSNPN and CDR2 SVGIG (reference sequence). The CDR3 has 13 amino acids. The CDR3 nucleotides are TGTGCCTGGACCCTAGGCGGCAATCAGCCCCAGCATTTT. This sequence encodes CAWTLGGNQPQHF.

V usage is TRBV29-1 and J usage is TRBJ1-4; D might be TRBD1 (5 bases). In germline, CDR1 is SQVTM, CDR2 ANQGSEA. The CDR3 spans 15 residues. Trimming removed 6 bases at V and 7 bases at J, with 21 bases between. CDR3 DNA: TGCAGCGTGACCTCTCACGGGAGGGGAGGTGAAAAACTGTTTTTT. Residues: CSVTSHGRGGEKLFF. The full variable domain, in which reference TRBV29-1 and TRBJ1-4 provide the parts outside the CDR3, is SAVISQKPSRDICQRGTSLTIQCQVDSQVTMMFWYRQQPGQSLTLIATANQGSEATYESGFVIDKFPISRPNLTFSTLTVSNMSPEDSSIYLCSVTSHGRGGEKLFFGSGTQLSVL.

The chain has TRBV6-5 and TRBJ2-1; tentative D call: TRBD1 (6 bases). CDR1 and CDR2 (germline): MNHEY, SVGAGI. This CDR3 is 15 amino acids long. V lost 7 bases and J lost 4, with 17 bases in between. For the CDR3, the DNA is TGTGCCAGCATCTCTTCGGACAGCAAGTACAATGAGCAGTTCTTC. It specifies CASISSDSKYNEQFF.

V and J are TRBV7-8 and TRBJ2-7, with a weak D call TRBD2 (6 bases). The V and J ends lost 4 bases and 7 bases respectively, with 11 bases between them. This CDR3 has 12 residues. The germline V gene encodes CDR1 SGHVS and CDR2 FQNEAQ. CDR3 DNA: TGTGCCAGCAGCTCAGGGACTCGGGAGCAGTACGTC. It encodes CASSSGTREQYV.

This chain joins TRBV11-2 and TRBJ2-1, with D possibly being TRBD1 (5 bases). The CDR3 is 15 residues long. Between the trimmed V and J ends, which lost 0 bases and 4 bases, there was a span of 10 bases. Germline values: CDR1 SGHAT, CDR2 FQNNGV. The CDR3 is CASSLDPGKYNEQFF. CDR3 nucleotide sequence: TGTGCCAGCAGCTTAGATCCAGGGAAATACAATGAGCAGTTCTTC. Using reference TRBV11-2 and TRBJ2-1 for the parts outside the CDR3, the full variable domain is EAGVAQSPRYKIIEKRQSVAFWCNPISGHATLYWYQQILGQGPKLLIQFQNNGVVDDSQLPKDRFSAERLKGVDSTLKIQPAKLEDSAVYLCASSLDPGKYNEQFFGPGTRLTVL.

The chain combines TRBV10-1 with TRBJ2-7; 9 bases line up with TRBD2. The V gene's germline CDR1 is WNHNN and CDR2 SYGVQD (reference sequence). J gave up 6 bases and V 6 bases, and 9 bases lay outside the gene matches. The CDR3 spans 14 residues. CDR3 residues: CASSAGTSRLEQYF. The CDR3, as DNA: TGCGCCAGCAGCGCCGGGACTAGCAGACTCGAGCAGTACTTC.

The V gene is TRBV28, the J gene TRBJ1-5; D not certain. The germline V and J ends were trimmed by 8 bases and 0 bases, with 17 bases remaining between them. This CDR3 contains 16 residues. Germline V CDR1 and CDR2: MDHEN, SYDVKM. The CDR3 DNA is TGTGCCAGCCGCACTAACCGAAGATATAGCAATCAGCCCCAGCATTTT. Its protein is CASRTNRRYSNQPQHF. The variable domain in full, completed from reference TRBV28 and TRBJ1-5, reads DVKVTQSSRYLVKRTGEKVFLECVQDMDHENMFWYRQDPGLGLRLIYFSYDVKMKEKGDIPEGYSVSREKKERFSLILESASTNQTSMYLCASRTNRRYSNQPQHFGDGTRLSIL.

This clone was seen a single time. The chain has TRBV27 and TRBJ2-1; a weak D match, TRBD1 (5 bases). The germline V gene encodes CDR1 MNHEY and CDR2 SMNVEV (reference sequence). V was clipped by 6 bases and J by 7 bases, with 13 bases between them. The CDR3 has 13 amino acids. The CDR3 loop is CASSLGVLNEQFF. CDR3 nucleotides: TGTGCCAGCAGCCTAGGGGTCCTAAATGAGCAGTTCTTC.

This chain joins TRBV3-1 (or the pseudogene TRBV3-2) and TRBJ2-4; 12 bases fit TRBD2. This CDR3 region has 17 residues. Germline lookup yields CDR1 LGHDT and CDR2 YNNKEL (reference sequence). V shed 4 bases and J 6 bases; nucleotides not matched to a gene: 10. This chain's CDR3 is CASSPDGLAGIGNIQYF. Here the CDR3 DNA reads TGTGCCAGCAGCCCGGATGGACTAGCGGGAATCGGAAACATTCAGTACTTC.

Many counts were recorded for this clone. This chain uses TRBV5-4 with TRBJ1-1, with 8 bases identical to TRBD1. Germline V CDR1 and CDR2: SGHNT, YYREEE (reference sequence). CDR3 length: 14 amino acids. V lost 4 bases to trimming and J lost 3 bases; unmatched junction nucleotides: 5. CDR3 in amino acids: CASSPKDRDTEAFF. The CDR3 bases are TGTGCCAGCAGCCCCAAGGACAGGGACACTGAAGCTTTCTTT.

This chain joins TRBV28 and TRBJ2-5, with TRBD2 matching over 7 bases. The CDR3 consists of 14 residues. J lost 3 bases, V lost 3 bases, and 4 bases had no gene match. CDR1 and CDR2 (germline): MDHEN, SYDVKM. For the CDR3, the DNA is TGTGCCAGCAGTTTTCTGGGGGGGGAAGAGACCCAGTACTTC. Translation: CASSFLGGEETQYF.

This clone showed up just once. The chain carries TRBV5-1 and TRBJ2-1; D might be TRBD1 (6 bases). Trimming stripped 4 bases from V and 4 bases from J, with 12 bases between. The CDR3 is 14 residues long. Germline V gene sequence: CDR1 SGHRS, CDR2 YFSETQ. DNA for the CDR3: TGCGCCAGCAGCGGAGGACAGCTTTACAATGAGCAGTTCTTC. Its translation: CASSGGQLYNEQFF.

The gene calls are TRBV27 and TRBJ1-1; D unresolved. CDR3 length equals 13 residues. The V gene's germline CDR1 is MNHEY and CDR2 SMNVEV (reference sequence). Trimming stripped 0 bases from V and 7 bases from J, with 9 bases between. The CDR3 nucleotides read TGTGCCAGCAGTTTATCGGGCAAAATTGAAGCTTTCTTT. This gives the protein CASSLSGKIEAFF.

The chain combines TRBV7-8 with TRBJ1-4; 7 bases match TRBD1. Germline values: CDR1 SGHVS, CDR2 FQNEAQ. The CDR3 is made up of 16 amino acids. The trim removed 1 base at V and 6 bases at J, leaving 8 bases unmatched. The CDR3 coding sequence is TGTGCCAGCAGCTTAGATCGTGGGGACAGCTATGAAAAACTGTTTTTT. Protein product: CASSLDRGDSYEKLFF.

A single count supports this clone. The rearrangement links TRBV2 to TRBJ2-5, with TRBD1 matching 7 bases. The CDR3 runs to 14 residues. CDR1 SNHLY and CDR2 FYNNEI come from the germline V gene. Trimming removed 6 bases from V and 5 bases from J; junction bases left unmatched: 9. The DNA of the CDR3 is TGTGCCAGCAGCGGTAACAGGGGTGGGGAGACCCAGTACTTC. As protein: CASSGNRGGETQYF.

This clone was detected once. The rearrangement uses TRBV15 and TRBJ1-1; 11 bases fit TRBD1. Unmatched junction bases numbered 4, after V lost 2 bases and J lost 5 bases. From germline, CDR1 is LNHNV and CDR2 YYDKDF (reference sequence). The CDR3 runs 15 residues. This chain's CDR3 is CATSRRGQGETEAFF. The CDR3 bases are TGTGCCACCAGCAGACGGGGACAGGGGGAAACTGAAGCTTTCTTT.

V is TRBV7-9 and J is TRBJ1-2; D not certain. V gave up 9 bases and J gave up 7 bases, with 12 bases separating them. Germline CDR1 is SEHNR and CDR2 is FQNEAQ (reference sequence). This CDR3 has 11 amino acids. The CDR3: CASRTGFGYTF. CDR3 bases: TGTGCCAGTAGGACGGGGTTTGGCTACACCTTC. Combining the CDR3 with reference TRBV7-9 and TRBJ1-2 gives the whole variable domain DTGVSQNPRHKITKRGQNVTFRCDPISEHNRLYWYRQTLGQGPEFLTYFQNEAQLEKSRLLSDRFSAERPKGSFSTLEIQRTEQGDSAMYLCASRTGFGYTFGSGTRLTVV.